A selection of T cell receptor beta chains follows, all from one sample in a study of spatial heterogeneity in lung cancer. TCRdb fed the 5' RACE reads into MiXCR, producing one record per CDR3 protein. The sample yields some 110,000 distinct CDR3 sequences, over 9% seen once. Sequences were derived from PBMCs, sampled at follow-up. All receptors derive from a male donor with early-stage non-small cell lung cancer. The CDR3 runs from the conserved cysteine through the conserved F or W. Each record gives: J gene, clone size, V gene, D gene, CDR3 DNA, CDR3 protein. D genes are given only for firm matches. Size is omitted from some rows. Given values are once, few, many or a class for expanded clones.

TRBJ2-7 - TRBV7-6 - TGTGCCAGCAGCTTAGCGATAGCGGCTACACTCCAACCCTACGAGCAGTACTTC CASSLAIAATLQPYEQYF
TRBJ1-2 few TRBV2 - TGTGCCAGCAGTGAAGGCCGAACAGGAGGATATGGCTACACCTTC CASSEGRTGGYGYTF
TRBJ2-5 - TRBV5-1 - TGCGCCAGCAGTACGGAGGGAGGACGACAAGAGACCCAGTACTTC CASSTEGGRQETQYF
TRBJ1-1 few TRBV5-1 - TGCGCCAGCAGCTTGAGTCAGGCCTCGAACACTGAAGCTTTCTTT CASSLSQASNTEAFF
TRBJ2-5 few TRBV28 - TGTGCCAGCAGGGCAGGGAGCCAAGAGACCCAGTACTTC CASRAGSQETQYF
TRBJ2-3 many TRBV10-2 TRBD2 TGCGCCAGCAGTGCGGCGGGGGGGCCGGATACGCAGTATTTT CASSAAGGPDTQYF
TRBJ1-2 - TRBV25-1 - TGTGCCAGCAGTGAATACGGCAGGGGTCCACATGGCTACACCTTC CASSEYGRGPHGYTF
TRBJ2-7 few TRBV18 TRBD1 TGTGCCAGCTCACCGGGCAGGGGGCGAAGTAAGAGCTCCTACGAGCAGTACTTC CASSPGRGRSKSSYEQYF
TRBJ2-3 many TRBV7-2 TRBD1 TGTGCCAGCAGCCGACAGGGGGGGGGCCTCACAGATACGCAGTATTTT CASSRQGGGLTDTQYF
TRBJ2-7 many TRBV5-6 TRBD1 TGTGCCAGCAGCCCCAGTGGGACAGGGGAGTACTTC CASSPSGTGEYF
TRBJ1-2 - TRBV27 TRBD1 TGTGCCAGCAGGGGACAGGGGTTGTCGAACTATGGCTACACCTTC CASRGQGLSNYGYTF
TRBJ2-7 few TRBV4-1 - TGCGCCAGCAGCAGGACGCCGGTGGGATACGAGCAGTACTTC CASSRTPVGYEQYF
TRBJ2-4 - TRBV11-2 - TGTGCCAGCAGCTTAGCCGGACCCCAAAACATTCAGTACTTC CASSLAGPQNIQYF
TRBJ1-5 many TRBV10-3 TRBD1 TGTGCCATCAACGACAGGGGGAAGGACCAGCCCCAGCATTTT CAINDRGKDQPQHF
TRBJ1-4 few TRBV19 TRBD1 TGTGCCAGTGGCCCGACAGGGAGGGAAAAACTGTTTTTT CASGPTGREKLFF
TRBJ2-5 few TRBV3-1 - TGTGCCAGCAGGGCTGAAGGCCCAGGCAATGGGCAGTACTTC CASRAEGPGNGQYF
TRBJ2-3 many TRBV6-5 TRBD1 TGTGCCAGCAGTCGGGCCGGGACAGGGGGAGATACGCAGTATTTT CASSRAGTGGDTQYF
TRBJ2-1 few TRBV10-3 - TGTGCCATCAGTAGGACAGCTTCCTACAATGAGCAGTTCTTC CAISRTASYNEQFF
TRBJ2-7 many TRBV4-1 - TGCGCCAGCAGCCAAGAGGACTCCTACGAGCAGTACTTC CASSQEDSYEQYF
TRBJ1-2 - TRBV12-3/TRBV12-4 - TGTGCCAGCAGTTTGAAGACTTCAAACTATGGCTACACCTTC CASSLKTSNYGYTF
TRBJ1-5 few TRBV20-1 - TGCAGTGCTAGGTTCGGAGGAGGAGGACAAAGACAGCCCCAGCATTTT CSARFGGGGQRQPQHF
TRBJ2-2 many TRBV4-3 - TGCGCCAGCAGCAACTTTTACTTAGGGGAGCTGTTTTTT CASSNFYLGELFF
TRBJ1-1 once TRBV6-5 - TGTGCCAGCAGCCAAGGGGTATTGAACACTGAAGCTTTCTTT CASSQGVLNTEAFF
TRBJ2-7 many TRBV10-3 - TGTGCCATCAAGCTAGACAGGTATTCCTACGAGCAGTACTTC CAIKLDRYSYEQYF
TRBJ2-1 many TRBV9 TRBD1 TGTGCCAGCAGCGTAGAAGGGGGCACGTATAATGAGCAGTTCTTC CASSVEGGTYNEQFF
TRBJ2-7 few TRBV3-1 - TGTGCCAGCAGCCAAGCCGGGGGACCCTACGAGCAGTACTTC CASSQAGGPYEQYF
TRBJ1-2 few TRBV18 - TGTGCCAGCTCACCAATGACAACAGGGAATGGCTACACCTTC CASSPMTTGNGYTF
TRBJ1-5 - TRBV5-5 TRBD1 TGTGCCAGCAGCGGACAGGGGGGGCTTAGCAATCAGCCCCAGCATTTT CASSGQGGLSNQPQHF
TRBJ1-5 few TRBV11-2 - TGTGCCAGCAGCTTGGGACACCTAAATCAGCCCCAGCATTTT CASSLGHLNQPQHF
TRBJ1-4 - TRBV5-1 - TGCGCCAGCAGCCCGAACGGGAATGAAAAACTGTTTTTT CASSPNGNEKLFF
TRBJ2-2 - TRBV5-4 TRBD1 TGTGCCAGCAGGCGGACAGGGGGCAACACCGGGGAGCTGTTTTTT CASRRTGGNTGELFF
TRBJ1-5 many TRBV28 TRBD1 TGTGCCACCCTAGGACAGGGAGGGTTTCAGCCCCAGCATTTT CATLGQGGFQPQHF